This T cell receptor beta chain stems from a study of memory CD8 T cells in hepatitis C reinfection. The sample's time point: late/post reinfection, 12 to 24 weeks after detection. No in vitro expansion preceded TCR sequencing of the sorted cells. Germline V gene data show CDR1 as MNHEY and CDR2 as SMNVEV (reference sequence). V shed 3 bases and J shed 6 bases, with 9 bases lying between them. The CDR3 loop spans 13 amino acids. Only in-frame clones appear in the TCRdb table, and some are missing; sequencing was by immunoSEQ multiplex PCR. The data show around 45,000 clones, with 85% to 90% seen just once and 0.72% held by the top ten.

The origin of this receptor is a man younger than 35 with hepatitis C virus infection. This chain connects TRBV27 to TRBJ2-1; TRBD1 might be the D (6 bases). Sequencing was done on a sample of naive CD8+ T cells sorted from blood. CDR3 sequence reads: CASSLVRGNEQFF. The CDR3, as DNA: TGTGCCAGCAGTTTGGTCAGGGGCAATGAGCAGTTCTTC.